The 5 T cell receptor beta chains reported below all come from one sample, sequenced in a study of blood T cells in healthy people across ages. A second roughly 6 to 11 cycle PCR used barcoded and J-beta primers. TCRdb redid the calling of the 5' RACE reads with MiXCR, one entry per CDR3 protein. The table records around 900,000 distinct CDR3 sequences, roughly half of them present only once. The sample consisted of blood. Receptors originate from a woman between 55 and 75 years old in good health.

The CDR3: CSARVYNEQFF. CDR3 sequence (DNA): TGCAGTGCTAGGGTATACAATGAGCAGTTCTTC. V usage is TRBV20-1 and J usage is TRBJ2-1, with D unresolved. The CDR3 consists of 11 residues. In germline, CDR1 is DFQATT, CDR2 SNEGSKA (reference sequence). V was shortened by 3 bases and J by 4 bases, with 4 bases between the two germline ends.

The CDR3, as DNA: TGTGCCAGCAGCTTAGTCAGGACAGTGCGGGGCGGCACAGATACGCAGTATTTT. Translation gives CASSLVRTVRGGTDTQYF. This chain links TRBV7-6 with TRBJ2-3; D is tentatively TRBD1 or TRBD2 (6 bases each). Germline V gene data show CDR1 as SGHVS and CDR2 as FNYEAQ. Trimming took 1 base from V and 1 from J, leaving 18 bases between them. The CDR3 has 18 residues.

The CDR3 loop reads CASSLIDGTRVAQYF. CDR3 nucleotides: TGTGCCAGCAGTTTGATTGACGGAACAAGAGTCGCCCAGTACTTC. The chain has TRBV28 and TRBJ2-5; unclear D gene. Trimming stripped 3 bases from V and 9 bases from J, with 20 bases between. Germline CDR1 is MDHEN and CDR2 is SYDVKM. There are 15 residues in the CDR3. Supplemented by reference TRBV28 and TRBJ2-5, the full variable domain reads DVKVTQSSRYLVKRTGEKVFLECVQDMDHENMFWYRQDPGLGLRLIYFSYDVKMKEKGDIPEGYSVSREKKERFSLILESASTNQTSMYLCASSLIDGTRVAQYFGPGTRLLVL.

Of note for this clonotype: The junction differs from germline at one of its ends, possibly a read error. The rearrangement uses TRBV24-1 and TRBJ2-5; the match to TRBD2 covers 9 bases. The length of the CDR3 is 18 residues. Germline V gene sequence: CDR1 KGHDR, CDR2 SFDVKD. In nucleotides, the CDR3 is TGTGCCACCAGTGATTGGATTGGTGGCGGGAGGGATCAAGGGACCCAGTACTTC. Translation: CATSDWIGGGRDQGTQYF.

The chain uses TRBV5-1 and TRBJ1-1; D may be TRBD1 (5 bases). V dropped 5 bases and J dropped 0 bases, with 14 bases sitting between them. The CDR3 extends over 15 amino acids. Germline CDR1 and CDR2: SGHRS and YFSETQ. The CDR3 spells CASSGGAIMNTEAFF. CDR3 nucleotides: TGCGCCAGCAGTGGAGGGGCCATCATGAACACTGAAGCTTTCTTT.